This T cell receptor beta chain was profiled in a study of shared clonotypes between healthy human individuals. CDR3 length: 17 residues. V lost 5 bases and J lost 0, with 18 bases in between. Germline CDR1 is LNHDA and CDR2 is SQIVND (reference sequence). Only Caucasian adults living in Nashville, Tennessee made up the donor group. With CCR7-negative CD45RA+ TemRA cells, CD45RO+ cells were combined in CD8 memory. This clone has at least ten counts. Sequencing was performed with immunoSEQ multiplex PCR; in TCRdb, only in-frame clones are kept and a portion is missing. The sample records a few hundred thousand clones, more than 75% being singletons.

The rearrangement uses TRBV19 and TRBJ2-3, with D unclear. The sample taken for sequencing was memory CD8+ T cells sorted from blood. The subset was: CD45RO+ cells pooled with CCR7-negative TemRA cells. This TCR came from a man aged 18 to 30 in good health. Here the CDR3 reads CASSSQSPAVSTDTQYF. Here the CDR3 DNA reads TGTGCCAGTAGTTCCCAGTCCCCGGCGGTGAGCACAGATACGCAGTATTTT.